The clone carrying this T cell receptor (beta chain) was seen only a few times. The antigen remains unidentified. Time point described: newly diagnosed GD, antithyroid drugs for less than 3 months. PBMC-extracted RNA yielded the TCR library. By American Thyroid Association guidelines, Graves' disease was diagnosed in the cohort. The EDTA tubes were filled with 8 to 9.5 milliliters of drawn peripheral blood. This entry is derived from a study of regulatory T cells in long-lasting Graves disease. According to the study, TCR beta libraries were built with iRepertoire HTBI primers and CDR3-region Arm-PCR. TCRdb fed the multiplex PCR reads into MiXCR, producing one record per CDR3 protein. The sample lists about 560,000 distinct CDR3 sequences; 15% to 20% were seen once. Study results and limitations: Having few samples may have compromised the accuracy. In persistent patients, shared public clonotypes (more than 2,500) outnumbered those in new patients (about 1,000).

The CDR3 extends over 16 amino acids. Trimming shortened V by 0 bases and J by 4 bases, and 13 bases separated the two germline ends. CDR1 and CDR2 from the germline V gene are SGHRS and YFSETQ. The same sample was also studied in work on T cells in Graves' hyperthyroidism and ophthalmopathy.

J is TRBJ2-2 and V is TRBV5-1; D is ambiguous. The sequenced sample was peripheral blood mononuclear cells (PBMCs), obtained at new diagnosis, from a patient treated with antithyroid drugs. The TCR was taken from a man between 18 and 29 years old with Graves disease. The CDR3 reads CASSLVESIPTGELFF. CDR3 nucleotides: TGCGCCAGCAGCTTGGTTGAGAGTATACCCACCGGGGAGCTGTTTTTT.